Each of the 30 T cell receptor beta chains below was sequenced from the same sample in a study of shared clonotypes between healthy human individuals. Produced via immunoSEQ multiplex PCR; TCRdb's table is partial and in-frame only. The sample records about 380,000 clones, approximately 97% being singletons. Sequencing was carried out using memory CD8+ T cells sorted from blood. Sample subset: CD45RO+ cells pooled with CCR7-negative TemRA cells. These receptor sequences come from a man aged 25-40 years in good health.

This clone showed up just a few times. The gene calls are TRBV4-2 and TRBJ1-1; 9 bases line up with TRBD1. The germline CDR1 and CDR2 sequences are LGHNA and YNFKEQ. The CDR3 has 14 residues. J was trimmed by 4 bases and V by 4 bases; bases with no gene match: 4. CDR3 protein: CASSLPTGGTEAFF. CDR3 coding DNA: TGTGCCAGCAGCCTCCCGACAGGGGGCACTGAAGCTTTCTTT.

This chain links TRBV10-3 with TRBJ2-5; no reliable D call. V lost 4 bases to trimming and J lost 4 bases, with 4 bases between them. CDR1 and CDR2 from the germline V gene are ENHRY and SYGVKD. The CDR3 loop spans 11 amino acids. In DNA, the CDR3 is TGTGCCATCAGTGTGGGAGAGACCCAGTACTTC. As protein: CAISVGETQYF.

This clone was picked up one time. This chain uses TRBV28 with TRBJ2-7, with TRBD2 identical over 7 bases. CDR3 length: 18 residues. V trimming: 11 bases; J trimming: 1 base; junction bases outside the gene matches: 23. CDR1 and CDR2 (germline): MDHEN, SYDVKM. The CDR3 is CASVPGTQTGGSSYEQYF. The DNA for the CDR3 is TGTGCCTCCGTTCCCGGGACCCAAACTGGCGGGAGTTCCTACGAGCAGTACTTC.

The chain recombines TRBV28 with TRBJ1-5, with D unclear. CDR3 size: 17 residues. CDR1 and CDR2 (germline): MDHEN, SYDVKM. Deletions cut 5 bases from V and 0 bases from J, with 17 bases between. CDR3 nucleotide sequence: TGTGCCAGCAGTCATCCGACGCGGCACGTTAGCAATCAGCCCCAGCATTTT. Its translation: CASSHPTRHVSNQPQHF.

The chain employs TRBV13 and TRBJ1-2; D may be TRBD1 (6 bases). V was clipped by 3 bases and J by 4 bases, with 12 bases between them. The germline gives CDR1 PRHDT, CDR2 FYEKMQ (reference sequence). The CDR3 loop spans 14 amino acids. The CDR3 spells CASSFKQGTYGYTF. CDR3 DNA sequence: TGTGCCAGCAGCTTCAAACAGGGAACCTATGGCTACACCTTC.

This sequence joins TRBV7-2 and TRBJ2-1; a weak D match, TRBD1 (6 bases). The germline V gene has CDR1 SGHTA and CDR2 FQGNSA. This CDR3 is 13 amino acids long. The V end lost 8 bases, the J end lost 2 bases, and 10 bases lay between the germline ends. Here the CDR3 DNA reads TGTGCCAGCGGCAGGGGCACCTACAATGAGCAGTTCTTC. This encodes CASGRGTYNEQFF.

This clone has just one count. The chain employs TRBV7-9 and TRBJ2-3; 10 positions agree with TRBD2. V shed 1 base and J 3 bases; nucleotides not matched to a gene: 4. The CDR3 has 16 residues. CDR1 and CDR2 (germline): SEHNR, FQNEAQ (reference sequence). CDR3 bases: TGTGCCAGCAGCTTAGTGAGTAGCGGGAGGACAGATACGCAGTATTTT. Translated, it gives CASSLVSSGRTDTQYF.

This chain uses TRBV5-4 with TRBJ2-3; D may be TRBD2 (5 bases). CDR1 SGHNT and CDR2 YYREEE come from the germline V gene (reference sequence). Trimming removed 0 bases from V and 6 bases from J, with 20 bases in between. The CDR3 consists of 17 residues. The chain's CDR3 is CASSLAERRSEADTQYF. DNA for the CDR3: TGTGCCAGCAGCTTGGCCGAACGGAGGTCGGAGGCCGATACGCAGTATTTT. Together with reference TRBV5-4 and TRBJ2-3, the CDR3 gives the full variable domain: ETGVTQSPTHLIKTRGQQVTLRCSSQSGHNTVSWYQQALGQGPQFIFQYYREEENGRGNFPPRFSGLQFPNYSSELNVNALELDDSALYLCASSLAERRSEADTQYFGPGTRLTVL.

The chain combines TRBV5-6 with TRBJ2-6; TRBD2 matches 8 bases. The CDR3 is 17 amino acids. V lost 3 bases to trimming and J lost 4 bases; unmatched junction nucleotides: 9. Germline values: CDR1 SGHDT, CDR2 YYEEEE. In DNA, the CDR3 is TGTGCCAGCAGCTGGACGGGACTAGTTCCCGGGGCCAACGTCCTGACTTTC. Residues: CASSWTGLVPGANVLTF.

This clone was seen a single time. The chain has TRBV27 and TRBJ1-1; D might be TRBD1 (6 bases). The CDR3 covers 12 residues. V was clipped by 5 bases and J by 4 bases, with 8 bases between them. In germline, CDR1 is MNHEY, CDR2 SMNVEV (reference sequence). The CDR3 bases are TGTGCCAGCAGTCCCAGGGGCACTGAAGCTTTCTTT. The encoded protein is CASSPRGTEAFF.

Notes on this clone: Other DNA sequences of this sample code for an identical CDR3. The chain links TRBV11-3 to TRBJ2-1; 9 bases map to TRBD1. Germline CDR1 SGHNT, CDR2 YENEEA. This CDR3 is built from 15 residues. V was clipped by 5 bases and J by 1 base; unmatched bases: 3. The CDR3 DNA reads as TGTGCCAGCAGCCTGGACAGGGGATCCTACAATGAGCAGTTCTTC. It encodes CASSLDRGSYNEQFF.

The chain recombines TRBV6-6 with TRBJ2-5, with 7 bases fitting TRBD2. Germline-derived CDR1 and CDR2 are MNHNY and SVGAGI (reference sequence). The CDR3 totals 15 residues. V was pared by 0 bases and J by 3 bases, with 4 bases of the junction left unmatched. CDR3 residues: CASSYSSLAEETQYF. In DNA form, the CDR3 reads TGTGCCAGCAGTTACTCGAGCCTAGCGGAAGAGACCCAGTACTTC.

The rearrangement joins TRBV5-1 to TRBJ2-5; D may be TRBD2 (5 bases). The V end lost 1 base, the J end lost 5 bases, and 18 bases lay between the germline ends. This CDR3 has 16 amino acids. The germline V gene has CDR1 SGHRS and CDR2 YFSETQ. Written as DNA, the CDR3 is TGCGCCAGCAGCTTGAGAGTAGGAGCGGTCGGGGAGACCCAGTACTTC. This sequence encodes CASSLRVGAVGETQYF.

Comments on this clone: At the DNA level, this CDR3 is encoded by other sequences in the same sample as well. This sequence joins TRBV7-2 and TRBJ2-5; 8 positions match TRBD1. V was clipped by 3 bases and J by 3 bases; unmatched bases: 0. The CDR3 length is 13 residues. Germline V gene sequence: CDR1 SGHTA, CDR2 FQGNSA. The DNA for the CDR3 is TGTGCCAGCAGCTTGGACAGGGAAGAGACCCAGTACTTC. It yields the protein CASSLDREETQYF.

In this sample, this clone turned up a few times. Here the CDR3 DNA reads TGTGCCATCAGTGCCTACGACGAGCAGTACTTC. Protein: CAISAYDEQYF. The chain recombines TRBV10-3 with TRBJ2-7, with no clear D. CDR3 length: 11 amino acids. Trimming stripped 4 bases from V and 5 bases from J, with 6 bases between. The germline gives CDR1 ENHRY, CDR2 SYGVKD.

V usage is TRBV28 and J usage is TRBJ2-4; 12 positions agree with TRBD1. The trim removed 2 bases at V and 1 base at J, leaving 6 bases unmatched. The CDR3 extends over 18 amino acids. Per the germline V gene, CDR1 is MDHEN and CDR2 is SYDVKM. CDR3 nucleotide sequence: TGTGCCAGCAGTTTAAGGGACAGGGGGCCTTCGGCCAAAAACATTCAGTACTTC. Translation gives CASSLRDRGPSAKNIQYF.

The V call is TRBV27, the J call TRBJ2-7, with 7 nucleotides matching TRBD1. The CDR3 runs 15 residues. CDR1 is MNHEY and CDR2 is SMNVEV in the germline V gene (reference sequence). Germline trimming cut 6 bases from V and 3 bases from J; bases unmatched to any gene: 11. CDR3 DNA: TGTGCCAGCAGCCCCCGGACAGGAACGGTCTACGAGCAGTACTTC. The encoded protein is CASSPRTGTVYEQYF.

This chain joins TRBV2 and TRBJ2-5, with unresolved D. The CDR3 runs to 14 residues. The ends were cut back, 1 base at V and 0 bases at J, with 6 bases in the middle. Germline lookup yields CDR1 SNHLY and CDR2 FYNNEI. The CDR3 nucleotides are TGTGCCAGCAGTGAAGTGGTTCACCAAGAGACCCAGTACTTC. Amino acids: CASSEVVHQETQYF.

The chain combines TRBV5-1 with TRBJ1-2; a weak D match, TRBD1 (5 bases). Looked up from germline, CDR1 is SGHRS and CDR2 is YFSETQ. The CDR3 is 14 residues long. Trimming cost V 4 bases and J 7 bases, with 17 bases left between them. CDR3 in amino acids: CASSPDGGRGGYTF. The CDR3 nucleotides are TGCGCCAGCAGCCCCGACGGGGGGAGAGGTGGCTACACCTTC.

V usage is TRBV19 and J usage is TRBJ1-5; D not certain. CDR1 and CDR2 (germline): LNHDA, SQIVND (reference sequence). Trimming removed 7 bases from V and 0 bases from J, with 7 bases in between. The CDR3 runs to 13 residues. The CDR3 loop is CASTGYSNQPQHF. CDR3 in DNA: TGTGCCAGTACTGGTTATAGCAATCAGCCCCAGCATTTT.

The V gene is TRBV4-1, the J gene TRBJ2-4; 16 bases map to TRBD2. CDR3 size: 17 residues. CDR1 and CDR2 (germline): MGHRA, YSYEKL. J lost 7 bases, V lost 0 bases, and 3 bases had no gene match. The CDR3 bases are TGCGCCAGCAGCCAAGATGGGACTAGCGGGAGGGGTAACATTCAGTACTTC. Residues: CASSQDGTSGRGNIQYF.

A word on this clone: The same CDR3 is also encoded by other DNA sequences in this sample. The rearrangement joins TRBV28 to TRBJ1-3; D ambiguous. Trimming removed 6 bases at V and 5 bases at J, with 8 bases between. Germline V lookup: CDR1 MDHEN, CDR2 SYDVKM. This CDR3 contains 12 residues. CDR3 amino acids: CASSPPRNTIYF. The CDR3 bases are TGTGCCAGCAGCCCTCCCCGAAACACCATATATTTT.

The J gene is TRBJ1-3, the V gene TRBV6-1; D gene ambiguous. Germline-derived CDR1 and CDR2 are MNHNS and SASEGT. The CDR3 runs to 12 residues. V lost 3 bases to trimming and J lost 7 bases, with 7 bases between them. The CDR3 loop is CASSDSHNTIYF. DNA for the CDR3: TGTGCCAGCAGTGACAGTCACAACACCATATATTTT.

V gene TRBV30 combines with J gene TRBJ1-2; 7 nucleotides align to TRBD1. J was trimmed by 4 bases and V by 4 bases; bases with no gene match: 9. Germline-derived CDR1 and CDR2 are GTSNPN and SVGIG (reference sequence). The CDR3 totals 14 residues. Written as DNA, the CDR3 is TGTGCCTGGACAAAAGGGGGCAGCTCCTATGGCTACACCTTC. It is translated as CAWTKGGSSYGYTF.

This clone appeared a few times. Other DNA sequences in this specimen translate into the identical CDR3. The chain has TRBV20-1 and TRBJ1-2; D is unresolved. The CDR3 spans 11 residues. CDR1 is DFQATT, CDR2 SNEGSKA, per germline (reference sequence). With 1 base removed from V and 4 bases from J, the gap between germline ends came to 4 bases. For the CDR3, the DNA is TGCAGTGCTAGAGGGGGCTATGGCTACACCTTC. Translating it yields CSARGGYGYTF.

V and J are TRBV7-9 and TRBJ2-5, with TRBD2 matching 7 bases. This CDR3 has 15 amino acids. The trim removed 2 bases at V and 0 bases at J, leaving 3 bases unmatched. Germline V gene data show CDR1 as SEHNR and CDR2 as FQNEAQ (reference sequence). CDR3 in amino acids: CASSLFLADQETQYF. CDR3 in DNA: TGTGCCAGCAGCTTATTCCTAGCGGACCAAGAGACCCAGTACTTC.

This clone was seen just once. The chain recombines TRBV27 with TRBJ2-7; 8 nucleotides align to TRBD1. Germline CDR1 MNHEY, CDR2 SMNVEV (reference sequence). After removal of 6 bases from V and 4 bases from J, the junction contained 8 bases not matched to a gene. This CDR3 is built from 14 residues. The CDR3 DNA reads as TGTGCCAGCAGCCGACAGGGGAACGAGTACGAGCAGTACTTC. Protein sequence: CASSRQGNEYEQYF.

The chain has TRBV7-9 and TRBJ1-4, with D perhaps TRBD1 (6 bases). The CDR3 consists of 16 residues. Germline CDR1 reads SEHNR; CDR2 reads FQNEAQ (reference sequence). The germline V and J ends were trimmed by 8 bases and 5 bases, with 21 bases remaining between them. CDR3 sequence: CASSGGPPELNEKLFF. As DNA, the CDR3 is TGTGCCAGCTCCGGGGGGCCCCCCGAGCTGAATGAAAAACTGTTTTTT. Together with reference TRBV7-9 and TRBJ1-4, the CDR3 gives the full variable domain: DTGVSQNPRHKITKRGQNVTFRCDPISEHNRLYWYRQTLGQGPEFLTYFQNEAQLEKSRLLSDRFSAERPKGSFSTLEIQRTEQGDSAMYLCASSGGPPELNEKLFFGSGTQLSVL.

CDR3 bases: TGTGCCAGCAGCTTAGGACGGCCCTACGAGCAGTACTTC. Translating gives CASSLGRPYEQYF. The gene calls are TRBV5-6 and TRBJ2-7; D is unresolved. The CDR3 consists of 13 residues. Trimming shortened V by 2 bases and J by 2 bases, and 8 bases separated the two germline ends. CDR1 and CDR2 from the germline V gene are SGHDT and YYEEEE.

The genes are TRBV19 and TRBJ1-2; D is ambiguous. V lost 3 bases and J 4 bases, leaving 15 bases between the germline ends. From germline, CDR1 is LNHDA and CDR2 SQIVND (reference sequence). The CDR3 has 15 amino acids. DNA of the CDR3: TGTGCCAGTAGTATCCGCTTAGTGCTGGGCTATGGCTACACCTTC. Amino acids: CASSIRLVLGYGYTF.